A single sample is the source of the 26 T cell receptor beta chains below, sequenced in a study of T cells in tuberculosis. TCRdb's copy holds only in-frame clones and misses some; the assay was immunoSEQ multiplex PCR. Among fewer than 30,000 clones listed, 85% to 95% were seen once. The specimen sequenced was PBMCs. The origin of the receptors is a donor aged 5 to 30 with latent tuberculosis or without tuberculosis infection.

This sequence joins TRBV7-9 and TRBJ1-3, with D possibly being TRBD1 (5 bases). The CDR3 runs 13 residues. V was cut by 5 bases and J by 3 bases, with 8 bases left in between. Per the germline V gene, CDR1 is SEHNR and CDR2 is FQNEAQ (reference sequence). The DNA of the CDR3 is TGTGCCAGCAGCCCCGACAGTGGAAACACCATATATTTT. It translates to CASSPDSGNTIYF. The full variable domain, completed using reference TRBV7-9 and TRBJ1-3, is DTGVSQNPRHKITKRGQNVTFRCDPISEHNRLYWYRQTLGQGPEFLTYFQNEAQLEKSRLLSDRFSAERPKGSFSTLEIQRTEQGDSAMYLCASSPDSGNTIYFGEGSWLTVV.

This rearrangement joins TRBV11-2 to TRBJ2-3, with 9 bases that match TRBD2. V dropped 4 bases and J dropped 4; count of bases not matched to a gene: 6. Germline CDR1 and CDR2: SGHAT and FQNNGV. This CDR3 is 15 amino acids long. CDR3: CASSYLSGRPDTQYF. As DNA, the CDR3 is TGTGCCAGCAGCTATCTTAGCGGGAGACCAGATACGCAGTATTTT.

Written as DNA, the CDR3 is TGTGCCAGCAGCTTAGCCGAGACTAGTTATGGGAACAATGAGCAGTTCTTC. Translation gives CASSLAETSYGNNEQFF. The rearrangement links TRBV7-6 to TRBJ2-1; D is perhaps TRBD2 (6 bases). CDR3 length equals 17 residues. Deletions cut 0 bases from V and 5 bases from J, with 17 bases between. Germline CDR1 is SGHVS and CDR2 is FNYEAQ.

This chain links TRBV2 with TRBJ2-7; tentative D call: TRBD1 (6 bases). Trimming took 6 bases from V and 6 from J, leaving 21 bases between them. This CDR3 spans 15 amino acids. Germline assignment: CDR1 SNHLY and CDR2 FYNNEI. Here the CDR3 reads CASSYQQGNRGEQYF. CDR3 DNA sequence: TGTGCCAGCAGCTACCAACAGGGTAACCGGGGCGAGCAGTACTTC.

The chain couples TRBV27 to TRBJ2-1; D unresolved. Germline V gene lookup returns CDR1 MNHEY and CDR2 SMNVEV (reference sequence). The CDR3 is 13 amino acids. V was cut by 6 bases and J by 9 bases, with 15 bases left in between. The CDR3 sequence: CASRQPARAEQFF. CDR3 in DNA: TGTGCCAGCAGACAGCCGGCCAGAGCTGAGCAGTTCTTC.

J is TRBJ2-1 and V is TRBV6-4, with D tentatively TRBD2 (6 bases). The CDR3 sequence is 13 residues long. The V gene's germline CDR1 is MRHNA and CDR2 SNTAGT. The V end lost 5 bases, the J end lost 12 bases, and 17 bases lay between the germline ends. The DNA for the CDR3 is TGTGCCAGCAGTAGCGGGCCAGGGTATGTGCAGTTCTTC. Translation: CASSSGPGYVQFF.

The V call is TRBV27, the J call TRBJ2-1, with D maybe TRBD1 (6 bases). Trimming took off 4 bases at V and 7 bases at J, with 14 bases between the two ends. The CDR3 has 14 amino acids. Germline lookup yields CDR1 MNHEY and CDR2 SMNVEV (reference sequence). The CDR3 region has the DNA TGTGCCAGCAGTTACCGCAGGGGTCTAAATGAGCAGTTCTTC. Its translation is CASSYRRGLNEQFF.

The CDR3 coding sequence is TGTGCCAGCAGCTTGGGTCTAGCGGGCTGGGATGCCCCCGGGGAGCTGTTTTTT. This translates into CASSLGLAGWDAPGELFF. V is TRBV5-4 and J is TRBJ2-2; TRBD2 matches at 8 bases. The V segment lost 0 bases and the J segment 6 bases; nucleotides outside the gene matches: 13. CDR1 SGHNT and CDR2 YYREEE come from the germline V gene (reference sequence). The CDR3 length is 18 residues.

This clone occurred once. V usage is TRBV29-1 and J usage is TRBJ1-6, with D uncertain. Germline CDR1 reads SQVTM; CDR2 reads ANQGSEA. CDR3 length: 13 amino acids. With 2 bases removed from V and 8 bases from J, the gap between germline ends came to 10 bases. The CDR3 loop reads CSVEKSPDSPLHF. CDR3 bases: TGCAGCGTTGAAAAAAGTCCAGATTCACCCCTCCACTTT.

The chain has TRBV7-6 and TRBJ2-7, with TRBD1 matching 9 bases. The V and J ends lost 4 bases and 6 bases, in that order; junction bases with no gene match: 13. Germline values: CDR1 SGHVS, CDR2 FNYEAQ. The CDR3 spans 16 residues. The CDR3, as DNA: TGTGCCAGCAGCTCTAAACAGGGGGCGTCTGGTCGCGAGCAGTACTTC. It is translated as CASSSKQGASGREQYF.

The J gene is TRBJ1-3, the V gene TRBV4-1; D uncertain. This CDR3 contains 15 residues. Germline values: CDR1 MGHRA, CDR2 YSYEKL. V lost 4 bases to trimming and J lost 2 bases, with 12 bases between them. The CDR3 coding sequence is TGCGCCAGCAGCCTCCGCGAGGAACCTGGAAACACCATATATTTT. It specifies CASSLREEPGNTIYF.

V usage is TRBV4-1 and J usage is TRBJ2-5; TRBD2 matches at 10 bases. The DNA end lines up better with TRBJ2-7; the J call may be wrong. The length of the CDR3 is 15 residues. CDR1 and CDR2 (germline): MGHRA, YSYEKL. The CDR3 DNA is TGCGCCAGCAGCTTACGGACTAGCGGCAACTACGAGCAGTACTTC. Translated: CASSLRTSGNYEQYF.

The chain couples TRBV6-5 to TRBJ2-5; tentative D call: TRBD1 (5 bases). The V gene's germline CDR1 is MNHEY and CDR2 SVGAGI. The CDR3 has 16 amino acids. The V end lost 0 bases, the J end lost 5 bases, and 16 bases lay between the germline ends. CDR3 nucleotides: TGTGCCAGCAGTTACTCGGGCCACCAGGGTGGGGAGACCCAGTACTTC. Its translation: CASSYSGHQGGETQYF.

The chain is built from TRBV27 and TRBJ2-7; D not resolved. Per the germline V gene, CDR1 is MNHEY and CDR2 is SMNVEV (reference sequence). This CDR3 region has 12 residues. V lost 4 bases, J lost 0 bases, and 4 bases lay in between. In nucleotides, the CDR3 is TGTGCCAGCAGTTCTACCTCCTACGAGCAGTACTTC. Translation: CASSSTSYEQYF.

The gene calls are TRBV19 and TRBJ2-2; a possible D gene is TRBD2 (5 bases). CDR1 is LNHDA, CDR2 SQIVND, per germline (reference sequence). The CDR3 is 17 amino acids. The V end lost 10 bases, the J end lost 0 bases, and 21 bases lay between the germline ends. The CDR3 protein is CAMTKPGEPTNTGELFF. The DNA of the CDR3 is TGTGCCATGACAAAACCCGGGGAGCCAACGAACACCGGGGAGCTGTTTTTT.

The rearrangement joins TRBV2 to TRBJ2-2; 8 bases match TRBD2. Germline values: CDR1 SNHLY, CDR2 FYNNEI. This CDR3 comprises 14 residues. The V and J ends lost 10 bases and 1 base, in that order; junction bases with no gene match: 5. Here the CDR3 DNA reads TGTGCCACTCCGGGACTAGAGAACACCGGGGAGCTGTTTTTT. It encodes CATPGLENTGELFF.

This rearrangement joins TRBV11-1 to TRBJ2-1; 13 bases align to TRBD2. J gave up 2 bases and V 6 bases, and 10 bases lay outside the gene matches. Germline V gene lookup returns CDR1 SGHAT and CDR2 FQDESV (reference sequence). The CDR3 covers 18 residues. CDR3: CASRGGLAGTRTYNEQFF. The CDR3 DNA sequence: TGTGCCAGCAGGGGGGGACTAGCGGGAACCCGAACCTACAATGAGCAGTTCTTC. The full variable domain, with the rest looked up from reference TRBV11-1 and TRBJ2-1, is EAEVAQSPRYKITEKSQAVAFWCDPISGHATLYWYRQILGQGPELLVQFQDESVVDDSQLPKDRFSAERLKGVDSTLKIQPAELGDSAMYLCASRGGLAGTRTYNEQFFGPGTRLTVL.

J is TRBJ2-5 and V is TRBV5-4; 8 bases map to TRBD1. Germline V lookup: CDR1 SGHNT, CDR2 YYREEE (reference sequence). V dropped 4 bases and J dropped 5; count of bases not matched to a gene: 7. This CDR3 is built from 14 residues. DNA of the CDR3: TGTGCCAGCAGCACCCAGGGGGCGGTGGAGACCCAGTACTTC. Translated: CASSTQGAVETQYF.

The rearrangement links TRBV9 to TRBJ1-3; 9 bases are shared with TRBD1. The V gene's germline CDR1 is SGDLS and CDR2 YYNGEE. This CDR3 has 17 residues. With V trimmed by 0 bases and J by 3 bases, 7 bases remained unmatched. The CDR3 protein is CASSVGWGQGLGNTIYF. DNA of the CDR3: TGTGCCAGCAGCGTAGGGTGGGGACAGGGACTTGGAAACACCATATATTTT.

This chain joins TRBV29-1 and TRBJ2-7; D is ambiguous. Germline V gene lookup returns CDR1 SQVTM and CDR2 ANQGSEA. CDR3 size: 11 residues. V lost 5 bases, J lost 5 bases, and 10 bases lay in between. This chain's CDR3 is CSVLQNNEQYF. The CDR3 bases are TGCAGCGTTTTGCAGAACAACGAGCAGTACTTC.

In nucleotides, the CDR3 is TGTGCCAGCTCACAGGGGGCTAGGATGAACACTGAAGCTTTCTTT. Its protein product is CASSQGARMNTEAFF. The chain combines TRBV6-1 with TRBJ1-1, with 9 bases lining up with TRBD1. Germline V gene lookup returns CDR1 MNHNS and CDR2 SASEGT. This CDR3 has 15 amino acids. V lost 8 bases, J lost 0 bases, and 7 bases stayed unmatched.

The V and J genes are TRBV7-2 and TRBJ2-7; 10 nucleotides agree with TRBD2. This CDR3 is 16 amino acids long. Trimming removed 1 base from V and 6 bases from J; junction bases left unmatched: 9. Germline assignment: CDR1 SGHTA and CDR2 FQGNSA. CDR3 coding DNA: TGTGCCAGCAGCTTAGTGGGAGCGGGGGGGCCGTTCGAGCAGTACTTC. Translated, it gives CASSLVGAGGPFEQYF.

The chain couples TRBV4-3 to TRBJ2-3, with 11 bases aligning to TRBD2. The V and J ends lost 0 bases and 2 bases, in that order; junction bases with no gene match: 1. Germline CDR1 is LGHNA and CDR2 is YSLEER. The CDR3 totals 16 residues. CDR3 nucleotides: TGCGCCAGCAGCCAAGATAGCGGGGGGGCCACAGATACGCAGTATTTT. The encoded protein is CASSQDSGGATDTQYF.

This chain joins TRBV7-2 and TRBJ2-2, with TRBD1 identical over 7 bases. CDR1 is SGHTA and CDR2 is FQGNSA in the germline V gene. The CDR3 length is 15 residues. V shed 4 bases, J shed 0 bases, and the junction held 2 bases outside the gene matches. In DNA, the CDR3 is TGTGCCAGCAGCTCGGGACAGACGAACACCGGGGAGCTGTTTTTT. It yields the protein CASSSGQTNTGELFF.

The chain carries TRBV7-9 and TRBJ2-4, with D perhaps TRBD1 (6 bases). Trimming left V 1 base short and J 3 bases short, with 16 bases between. The CDR3 has 17 amino acids. Germline V CDR1 and CDR2: SEHNR, FQNEAQ (reference sequence). The CDR3 sequence: CASSLDRAYALKNIQYF. CDR3 DNA: TGTGCCAGCAGCTTAGACAGGGCCTACGCTCTCAAAAACATTCAGTACTTC.

This clone was counted once. The J gene is TRBJ2-5, the V gene TRBV7-2; tentatively, D is TRBD2 (6 bases). This CDR3 is 15 amino acids long. Trimming pared 5 bases from V and 3 bases from J, leaving 16 bases between. The germline CDR1 and CDR2 sequences are SGHTA and FQGNSA. CDR3 nucleotide sequence: TGTGCCAGCAGCCGTGCCGGGACTCAGAAAGAGACCCAGTACTTC. Translated: CASSRAGTQKETQYF.